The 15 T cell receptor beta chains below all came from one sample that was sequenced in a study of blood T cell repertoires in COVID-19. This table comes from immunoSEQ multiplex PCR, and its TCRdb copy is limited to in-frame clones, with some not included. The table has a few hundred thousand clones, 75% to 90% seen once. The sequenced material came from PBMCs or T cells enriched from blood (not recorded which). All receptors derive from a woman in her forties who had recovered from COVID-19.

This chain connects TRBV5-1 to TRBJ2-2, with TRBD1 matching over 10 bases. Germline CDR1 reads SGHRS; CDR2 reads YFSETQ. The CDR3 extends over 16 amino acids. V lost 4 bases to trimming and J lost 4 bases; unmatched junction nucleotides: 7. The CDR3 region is CASSPRTGGGTGELFF. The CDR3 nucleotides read TGCGCCAGCAGCCCAAGGACAGGGGGAGGCACCGGGGAGCTGTTTTTT.

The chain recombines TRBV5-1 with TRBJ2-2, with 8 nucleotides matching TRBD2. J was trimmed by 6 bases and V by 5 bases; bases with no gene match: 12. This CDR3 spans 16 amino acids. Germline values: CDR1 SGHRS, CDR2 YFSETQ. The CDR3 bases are TGCGCCAGCAGACCCCCGGGGGGGGAGGCGTCCGGGGAGCTGTTTTTT. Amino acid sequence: CASRPPGGEASGELFF.

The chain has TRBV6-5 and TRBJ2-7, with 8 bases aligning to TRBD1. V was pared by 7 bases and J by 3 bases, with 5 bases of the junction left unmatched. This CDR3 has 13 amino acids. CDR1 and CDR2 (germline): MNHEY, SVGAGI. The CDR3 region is CASKAGGLYEQYF. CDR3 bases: TGTGCCAGCAAGGCAGGGGGCCTCTACGAGCAGTACTTC.

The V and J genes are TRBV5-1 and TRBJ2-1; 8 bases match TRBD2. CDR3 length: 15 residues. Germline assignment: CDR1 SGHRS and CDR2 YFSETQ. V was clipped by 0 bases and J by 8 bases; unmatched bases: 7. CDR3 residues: CASSLALAGGHEQFF. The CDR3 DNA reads TGCGCCAGCAGCTTGGCCCTGGCGGGAGGTCATGAGCAGTTCTTC.

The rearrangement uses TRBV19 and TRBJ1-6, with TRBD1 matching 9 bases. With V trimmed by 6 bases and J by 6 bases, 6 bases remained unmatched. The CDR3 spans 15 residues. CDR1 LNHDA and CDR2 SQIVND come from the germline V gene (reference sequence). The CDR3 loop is CASSPLTGGNSPLHF. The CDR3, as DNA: TGTGCCAGTAGCCCGTTGACAGGGGGTAATTCACCCCTCCACTTT. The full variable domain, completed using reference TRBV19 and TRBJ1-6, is DGGITQSPKYLFRKEGQNVTLSCEQNLNHDAMYWYRQDPGQGLRLIYYSQIVNDFQKGDIAEGYSVSREKKESFPLTVTSAQKNPTAFYLCASSPLTGGNSPLHFGNGTRLTVT.

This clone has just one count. CDR3 sequence (DNA): TGTGCCAGCAGCCAAGTACTAGCGAGCGGGGAGCTGTTTTTT. It is translated as CASSQVLASGELFF. J is TRBJ2-2 and V is TRBV3-1 (or the pseudogene TRBV3-2); 7 bases are shared with TRBD2. Germline CDR1 and CDR2: LGHDT and YNNKEL (reference sequence). CDR3 length equals 14 residues. V dropped 1 base and J dropped 7; count of bases not matched to a gene: 3.

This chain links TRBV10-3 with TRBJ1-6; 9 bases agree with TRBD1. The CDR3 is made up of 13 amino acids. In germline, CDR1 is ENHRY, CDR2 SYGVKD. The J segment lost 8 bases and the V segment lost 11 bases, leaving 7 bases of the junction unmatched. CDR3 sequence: CAVTGQGDSPLHF. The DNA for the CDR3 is TGTGCCGTAACGGGACAGGGAGATTCACCCCTCCACTTT.

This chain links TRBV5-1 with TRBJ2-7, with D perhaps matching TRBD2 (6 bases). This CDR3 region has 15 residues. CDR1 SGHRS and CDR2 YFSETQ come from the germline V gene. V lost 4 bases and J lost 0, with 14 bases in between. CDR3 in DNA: TGCGCCAGCAGCGAGAGCGGGCCTCCCTCCTACGAGCAGTACTTC. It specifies CASSESGPPSYEQYF.

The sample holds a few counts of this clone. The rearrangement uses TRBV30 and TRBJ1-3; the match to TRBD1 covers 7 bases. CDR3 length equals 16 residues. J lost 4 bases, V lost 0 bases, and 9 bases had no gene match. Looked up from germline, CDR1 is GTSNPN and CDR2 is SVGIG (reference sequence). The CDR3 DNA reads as TGTGCCTGGAGTGTCGCCTATGGGACAGCGGGAAACACCATATATTTT. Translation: CAWSVAYGTAGNTIYF.

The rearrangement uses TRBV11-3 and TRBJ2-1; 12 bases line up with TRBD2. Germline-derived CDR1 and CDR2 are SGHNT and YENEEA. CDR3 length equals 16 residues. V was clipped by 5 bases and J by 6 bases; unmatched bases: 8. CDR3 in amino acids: CASSPGRLAGVNEQFF. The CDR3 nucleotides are TGTGCCAGCAGCCCAGGTAGACTAGCGGGAGTCAATGAGCAGTTCTTC.

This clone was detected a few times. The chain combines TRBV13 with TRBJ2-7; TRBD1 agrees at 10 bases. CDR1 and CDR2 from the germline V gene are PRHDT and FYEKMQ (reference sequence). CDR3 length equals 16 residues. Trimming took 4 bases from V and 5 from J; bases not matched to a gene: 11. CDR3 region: CASSYRAGTGEDEQYF. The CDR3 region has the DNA TGTGCCAGCAGCTACCGAGCCGGGACAGGGGAGGACGAGCAGTACTTC.

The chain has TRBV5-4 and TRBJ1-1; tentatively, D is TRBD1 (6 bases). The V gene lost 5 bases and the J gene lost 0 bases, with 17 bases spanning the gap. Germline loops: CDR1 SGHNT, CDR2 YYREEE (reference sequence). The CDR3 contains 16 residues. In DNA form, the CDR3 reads TGTGCCAGCAGTTCCGGACAGAACCGGCTGAACACTGAAGCTTTCTTT. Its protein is CASSSGQNRLNTEAFF.

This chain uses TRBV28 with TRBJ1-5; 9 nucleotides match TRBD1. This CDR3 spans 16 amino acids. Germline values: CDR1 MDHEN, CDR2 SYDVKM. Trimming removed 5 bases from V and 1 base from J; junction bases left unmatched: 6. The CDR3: CASSPAGQGSNQPQHF. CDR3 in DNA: TGTGCCAGCAGTCCTGCGGGACAGGGAAGCAATCAGCCCCAGCATTTT.

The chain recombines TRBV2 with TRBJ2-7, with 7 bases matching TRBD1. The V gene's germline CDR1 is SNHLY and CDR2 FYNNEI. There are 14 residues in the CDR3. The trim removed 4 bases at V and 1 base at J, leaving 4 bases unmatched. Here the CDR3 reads CASSGQGQSYEQYF. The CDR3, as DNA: TGTGCCAGCAGTGGACAGGGACAGTCCTACGAGCAGTACTTC.

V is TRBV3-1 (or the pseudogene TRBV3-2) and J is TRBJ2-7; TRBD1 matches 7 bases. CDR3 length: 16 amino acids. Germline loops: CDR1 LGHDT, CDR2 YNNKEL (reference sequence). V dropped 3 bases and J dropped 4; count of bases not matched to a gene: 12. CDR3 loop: CASSQVSQGSRYEQYF. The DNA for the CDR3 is TGTGCCAGCAGCCAGGTATCACAGGGGTCTAGATACGAGCAGTACTTC.